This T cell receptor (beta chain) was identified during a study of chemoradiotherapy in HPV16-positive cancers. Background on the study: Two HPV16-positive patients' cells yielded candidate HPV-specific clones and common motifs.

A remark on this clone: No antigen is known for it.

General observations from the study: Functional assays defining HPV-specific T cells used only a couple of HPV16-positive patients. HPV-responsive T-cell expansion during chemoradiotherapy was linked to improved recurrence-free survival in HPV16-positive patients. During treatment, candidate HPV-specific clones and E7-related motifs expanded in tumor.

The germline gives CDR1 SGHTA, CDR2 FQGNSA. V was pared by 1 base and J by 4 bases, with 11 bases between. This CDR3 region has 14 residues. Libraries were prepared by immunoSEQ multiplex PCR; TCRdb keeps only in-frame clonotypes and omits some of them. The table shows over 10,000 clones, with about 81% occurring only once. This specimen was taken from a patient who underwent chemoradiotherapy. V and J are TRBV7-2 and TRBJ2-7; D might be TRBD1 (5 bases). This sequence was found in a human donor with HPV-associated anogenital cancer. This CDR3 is CASSLGGDLYEQYF. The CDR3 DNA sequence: TGTGCCAGCAGCTTAGGGGGCGACCTTTACGAGCAGTACTTC.